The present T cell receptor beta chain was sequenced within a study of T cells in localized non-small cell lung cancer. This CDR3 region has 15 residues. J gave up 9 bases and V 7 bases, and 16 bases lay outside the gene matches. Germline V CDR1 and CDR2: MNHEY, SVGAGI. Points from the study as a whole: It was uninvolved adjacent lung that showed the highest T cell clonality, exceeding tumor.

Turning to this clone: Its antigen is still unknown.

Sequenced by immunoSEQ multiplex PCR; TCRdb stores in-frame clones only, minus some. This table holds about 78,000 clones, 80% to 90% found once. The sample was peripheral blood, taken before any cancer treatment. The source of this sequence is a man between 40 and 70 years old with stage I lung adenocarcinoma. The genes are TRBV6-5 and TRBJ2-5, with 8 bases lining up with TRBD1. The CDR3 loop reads CASTSSGQGPGAQYF. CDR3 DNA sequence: TGTGCCAGCACATCCTCCGGACAGGGTCCAGGGGCCCAGTACTTC.